These T cell receptor beta chains were read from a single sample in a study of blood T cells in healthy people across ages. TCRdb re-derived calls from the 5' RACE reads in MiXCR, one entry per CDR3 protein. Among some 1.4 million distinct CDR3 sequences listed, 42% were seen once. The material sequenced was blood. These receptor sequences come from a woman younger than 35 in good health. The CDR3 runs from the conserved cysteine through the conserved F or W. The order of the fields is clone size, D gene, J gene, V gene, CDR3 protein, CDR3 DNA. The D gene is left open where the match is weak. The listing skips clone size in some rows; elsewhere it reads once, few, many or a size class.

size: .
D: .
J: TRBJ1-4
V: TRBV6-2/TRBV6-3
CDR3: CASSDSKEGEKLFF
DNA: TGTGCCAGCAGTGACTCGAAGGAGGGCGAAAAACTGTTTTTT

size: .
D: TRBD1
J: TRBJ2-7
V: TRBV6-1
CDR3: CASRGPGRGTDEQYF
DNA: TGTGCCAGCAGAGGTCCGGGCAGGGGGACGGACGAGCAGTACTTC

size: few
D: TRBD1
J: TRBJ2-7
V: TRBV4-1
CDR3: CASRNPGQGYEQYF
DNA: TGCGCCAGCCGTAATCCGGGACAGGGATACGAGCAGTACTTC

size: .
D: TRBD2
J: TRBJ2-1
V: TRBV5-1
CDR3: CASSLLAGGSSYNEQFF
DNA: TGCGCCAGCAGCTTACTAGCGGGGGGGAGCTCCTACAATGAGCAGTTCTTC

size: .
D: TRBD1
J: TRBJ2-3
V: TRBV27
CDR3: CASSTWTGATDTQYF
DNA: TGTGCCAGCAGTACCTGGACAGGTGCCACAGATACGCAGTATTTT

size: .
D: TRBD2
J: TRBJ2-1
V: TRBV3-1
CDR3: CASSPPGLAGAHNEQFF
DNA: TGTGCCAGCAGCCCTCCGGGACTAGCGGGGGCCCACAATGAGCAGTTCTTC

size: .
D: TRBD2
J: TRBJ2-3
V: TRBV20-1
CDR3: CSAQRELAATDTQYF
DNA: TGCAGTGCGCAGCGTGAGCTAGCGGCCACAGATACGCAGTATTTT

size: .
D: .
J: TRBJ1-5
V: TRBV7-2
CDR3: CASSLTPDQPQHF
DNA: TGTGCCAGCAGCTTAACCCCGGATCAGCCCCAGCATTTT

size: .
D: .
J: TRBJ1-6
V: TRBV10-3
CDR3: CAISDGRTLHF
DNA: TGTGCCATCAGTGACGGACGCACCCTCCACTTT

size: .
D: .
J: TRBJ2-3
V: TRBV7-3
CDR3: CASSPGRLVTDTQYF
DNA: TGTGCCAGCAGTCCCGGACGACTAGTTACAGATACGCAGTATTTT

size: .
D: .
J: TRBJ2-3
V: TRBV7-2
CDR3: CASRQGRSTDTQYF
DNA: TGTGCCAGCAGGCAGGGCAGAAGCACAGATACGCAGTATTTT

size: once
D: TRBD1
J: TRBJ1-2
V: TRBV28
CDR3: CASSFGTGGLLGGYTF
DNA: TGTGCCAGCAGTTTCGGGACAGGGGGCCTTTTAGGTGGCTACACCTTC

size: .
D: .
J: TRBJ1-1
V: TRBV12-3/TRBV12-4
CDR3: CASSPVRGGTEAFF
DNA: TGTGCCAGCAGCCCCGTCAGGGGTGGCACTGAAGCTTTCTTT

size: .
D: .
J: TRBJ1-5
V: TRBV6-1
CDR3: CASSEGTISQPQHF
DNA: TGTGCCAGCAGTGAAGGGACAATTAGTCAGCCCCAGCATTTT

size: .
D: .
J: TRBJ2-3
V: TRBV11-1
CDR3: CASSLALGHADTQYF
DNA: TGTGCCAGCAGCTTAGCTCTGGGGCACGCAGATACACAGTATTTT

size: .
D: .
J: TRBJ1-4
V: TRBV7-2
CDR3: CASSSDNGNGKLFF
DNA: TGTGCCAGCAGCTCCGACAACGGGAATGGAAAACTGTTTTTT

size: .
D: .
J: TRBJ2-1
V: TRBV5-1
CDR3: CASGYLSGGAPYNEQFF
DNA: TGCGCCAGCGGCTACTTAAGTGGGGGAGCCCCCTACAATGAGCAGTTCTTC

size: .
D: TRBD1
J: TRBJ1-2
V: TRBV12-3/TRBV12-4
CDR3: CASSSATGTGGYTF
DNA: TGTGCCAGCAGTTCCGCGACAGGGACAGGGGGCTACACCTTC

size: few
D: .
J: TRBJ2-7
V: TRBV20-1
CDR3: CSARDRVKGGGYEQYF
DNA: TGCAGTGCTAGAGATCGTGTGAAGGGAGGAGGTTACGAGCAGTACTTC

size: many
D: .
J: TRBJ1-1
V: TRBV18
CDR3: CASSPGLNTEAFF
DNA: TGCGCCAGCAGCCCGGGTTTGAACACTGAAGCTTTCTTT

size: .
D: TRBD2
J: TRBJ2-3
V: TRBV9
CDR3: CASSVGLAGLSDTQYF
DNA: TGTGCCAGCAGCGTTGGACTAGCGGGACTGTCAGATACGCAGTATTTT

size: .
D: TRBD1
J: TRBJ1-1
V: TRBV9
CDR3: CASSARSDRTRNTEAFF
DNA: TGTGCCAGCAGCGCGAGATCGGACAGGACCCGGAACACTGAAGCTTTCTTT

size: .
D: .
J: TRBJ2-4
V: TRBV10-3
CDR3: CATRTVEGGQNIQYF
DNA: TGTGCCACAAGGACGGTAGAGGGGGGGCAAAACATTCAGTACTTC

size: few
D: TRBD1
J: TRBJ1-6
V: TRBV7-2
CDR3: CASSKGQPSYLNSPLHF
DNA: TGTGCCAGCAGCAAGGGACAGCCCTCTTACCTTAATTCACCCCTCCACTTT

size: few
D: .
J: TRBJ1-2
V: TRBV10-2
CDR3: CASSGDTDRYYGYTF
DNA: TGCGCCAGCAGTGGAGATACAGACCGTTACTATGGCTACACCTTC

size: .
D: .
J: TRBJ1-2
V: TRBV30
CDR3: CAWSEASTAGDGYTF
DNA: TGTGCCTGGAGCGAAGCTTCGACAGCCGGCGATGGCTACACCTTC

size: .
D: .
J: TRBJ2-1
V: TRBV9
CDR3: CASSVGPSEPGFF
DNA: TGTGCCAGCAGCGTAGGGCCTAGCGAGCCGGGGTTCTTC

size: few
D: .
J: TRBJ1-1
V: TRBV4-2
CDR3: CASSQDLGFRAFF
DNA: TGTGCCAGCAGCCAAGATTTGGGTTTTCGGGCTTTCTTT

size: .
D: .
J: TRBJ2-1
V: TRBV10-2
CDR3: CASSDVRPSSYNEQFF
DNA: TGCGCCAGCAGTGATGTTAGACCGAGCTCCTACAATGAGCAGTTCTTC

size: .
D: .
J: TRBJ2-5
V: TRBV28
CDR3: CTSSSISIGETQYF
DNA: TGTACCAGCAGTTCGATATCGATTGGGGAGACCCAGTACTTC

size: once
D: TRBD2
J: TRBJ2-1
V: TRBV7-9
CDR3: CASSSLAGGPEFHNEQFF
DNA: TGTGCCAGCAGCTCTCTAGCGGGGGGGCCAGAATTCCACAATGAGCAGTTCTTC

size: .
D: TRBD2
J: TRBJ2-2
V: TRBV4-1
CDR3: CASSLADLGGTGELFF
DNA: TGCGCCAGCAGCCTAGCGGATCTGGGGGGGACCGGGGAGCTGTTTTTT

size: few
D: TRBD1
J: TRBJ2-3
V: TRBV7-3
CDR3: CASSLDRVGDTQYF
DNA: TGTGCCAGCAGTCTTGACAGGGTTGGAGATACGCAGTATTTT

size: .
D: .
J: TRBJ2-7
V: TRBV3-1
CDR3: CASSQDESYEQYF
DNA: TGTGCCAGCAGCCAAGATGAATCCTACGAGCAGTACTTC

size: .
D: .
J: TRBJ1-2
V: TRBV2
CDR3: CASSSGKGANYGYTF
DNA: TGTGCCAGCAGCTCGGGAAAGGGAGCTAACTATGGCTACACCTTC

size: .
D: TRBD1
J: TRBJ1-2
V: TRBV6-1
CDR3: CASSEPGDREIGYTF
DNA: TGTGCCAGCAGCGAACCTGGGGACAGGGAAATTGGCTACACCTTC

size: .
D: TRBD1
J: TRBJ1-1
V: TRBV7-3
CDR3: CASSEASQGAGEAFF
DNA: TGTGCCAGCAGCGAAGCGTCACAGGGGGCCGGCGAAGCTTTCTTT

size: few
D: TRBD1
J: TRBJ1-2
V: TRBV7-3
CDR3: CASSRSGTVGNYGYTF
DNA: TGTGCCAGCAGTCGGAGTGGGACAGTCGGGAACTATGGCTACACCTTC

size: few
D: .
J: TRBJ2-7
V: TRBV4-2
CDR3: CASSQDLPPDYEQYF
DNA: TGTGCCAGCAGCCAAGATTTGCCCCCCGACTACGAGCAGTACTTC

size: once
D: TRBD1
J: TRBJ2-7
V: TRBV5-1
CDR3: CASSLGSGTGYEQYF
DNA: TGCGCCAGCAGCTTGGGGTCCGGGACAGGCTACGAGCAGTACTTC

size: .
D: .
J: TRBJ1-2
V: TRBV7-2
CDR3: CASSSLTSGDGYTF
DNA: TGTGCCAGCAGCTCCCTGACGAGTGGGGATGGCTACACCTTC

size: .
D: .
J: TRBJ2-1
V: TRBV5-1
CDR3: CASSPSRVSSYNEQFF
DNA: TGCGCCAGCAGCCCTAGTCGCGTGAGCTCCTACAATGAGCAGTTCTTC

size: few
D: TRBD2
J: TRBJ2-7
V: TRBV6-1
CDR3: CASSSGRSEQYF
DNA: TGTGCCAGCAGTAGCGGGAGGAGCGAGCAGTACTTC

size: few
D: TRBD2
J: TRBJ2-3
V: TRBV4-2
CDR3: CASSQDRGGATDTQYF
DNA: TGTGCCAGCAGCCAAGATCGCGGGGGAGCCACAGATACGCAGTATTTT

size: .
D: .
J: TRBJ2-3
V: TRBV2
CDR3: CASSGGPPTDTQYF
DNA: TGTGCCAGCAGTGGGGGTCCCCCCACAGATACGCAGTATTTT

size: .
D: .
J: TRBJ1-5
V: TRBV2
CDR3: CASSEAALSYQPQHF
DNA: TGTGCCAGCAGTGAAGCTGCCTTGTCCTATCAGCCCCAGCATTTT

size: .
D: .
J: TRBJ2-1
V: TRBV10-3
CDR3: CAISDGWQGEETQFF
DNA: TGTGCCATCAGTGACGGTTGGCAGGGTGAAGAGACCCAGTTCTTC

size: many
D: TRBD2
J: TRBJ2-3
V: TRBV20-1
CDR3: CSARGLATTDTQYF
DNA: TGCAGTGCTAGGGGACTAGCTACCACAGATACGCAGTATTTT

size: .
D: .
J: TRBJ1-6
V: TRBV10-3
CDR3: CAITRQQDSPLHF
DNA: TGTGCCATCACCCGGCAACAAGATTCACCCCTCCACTTT

size: few
D: .
J: TRBJ1-5
V: TRBV4-1
CDR3: CASSLTRGSNQPQHF
DNA: TGCGCCAGCAGTCTCACGCGGGGAAGCAATCAGCCCCAGCATTTT

size: few
D: TRBD2
J: TRBJ2-7
V: TRBV7-9
CDR3: CASSLVGLASYEQYF
DNA: TGTGCCAGCAGCTTAGTTGGACTAGCGTCCTACGAGCAGTACTTC

size: .
D: TRBD2
J: TRBJ2-5
V: TRBV7-9
CDR3: CASSFPTSEETQYF
DNA: TGTGCCAGCAGCTTTCCGACTAGCGAGGAGACCCAGTACTTC

size: few
D: .
J: TRBJ2-1
V: TRBV20-1
CDR3: CSASGNYNEQFF
DNA: TGCAGTGCTAGCGGGAACTACAATGAGCAGTTCTTC